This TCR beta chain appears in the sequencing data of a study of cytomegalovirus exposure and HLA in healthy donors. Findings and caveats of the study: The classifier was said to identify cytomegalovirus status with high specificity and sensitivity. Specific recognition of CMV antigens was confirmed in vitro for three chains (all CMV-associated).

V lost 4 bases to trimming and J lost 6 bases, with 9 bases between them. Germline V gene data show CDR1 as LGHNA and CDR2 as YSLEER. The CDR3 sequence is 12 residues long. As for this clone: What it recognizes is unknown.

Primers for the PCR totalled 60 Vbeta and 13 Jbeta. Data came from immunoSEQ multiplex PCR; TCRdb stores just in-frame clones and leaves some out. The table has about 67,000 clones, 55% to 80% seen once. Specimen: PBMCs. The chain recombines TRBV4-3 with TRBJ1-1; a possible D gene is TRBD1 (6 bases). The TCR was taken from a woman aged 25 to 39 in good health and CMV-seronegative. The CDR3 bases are TGCGCCAGCAGCCGCACAGGGTCTGAAGCTTTCTTT. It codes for CASSRTGSEAFF.